This T cell receptor (beta chain) was retrieved from a study of blood T cell repertoires in COVID-19. Method: immunoSEQ multiplex PCR; TCRdb's copy keeps in-frame clones and lacks some. The table includes 350,000 to 500,000 clones, approximately 90% detected once. The CDR3 length is 13 residues. CDR1 is SGHAT and CDR2 is FQNNGV in the germline V gene. V was cut by 5 bases and J by 1 base, with 7 bases left in between. Sequenced input: peripheral blood. The chain couples TRBV11-2 to TRBJ2-3; D gene unclear. The receptor was derived from a man between 18 and 35 years old with COVID-19, enrolled during active disease. CDR3 protein: CASSQSGTDTQYF. In DNA, the CDR3 is TGTGCCAGCAGCCAAAGCGGCACAGATACGCAGTATTTT.